This entry is about one T cell receptor beta chain. TCRdb's copy holds only in-frame clones and misses some; the assay was immunoSEQ multiplex PCR. Among more than 90,000 clones listed, approximately 87% were seen once. The data were taken from a study of PD-L1 blockade in urothelial cancer. Study overall: Patients' prior chemotherapy regimens numbered 0 to 3.

The time point here: peripheral blood 6 weeks after treatment start. Germline V gene lookup returns CDR1 SGDLS and CDR2 YYNGEE. V was clipped by 4 bases and J by 14 bases; unmatched bases: 11. The CDR3 runs 13 residues. This sequence joins TRBV9 and TRBJ1-4; TRBD1 aligns across 7 bases. The source is a man in his 70s with urothelial cancer. Sequenced here: PBMCs, sampled around atezolizumab (anti-PD-L1) treatment. This chain's CDR3 is CASSLRRDSRLFF. CDR3 DNA sequence: TGTGCCAGCAGCCTACGACGGGACAGTCGTCTGTTTTTT.